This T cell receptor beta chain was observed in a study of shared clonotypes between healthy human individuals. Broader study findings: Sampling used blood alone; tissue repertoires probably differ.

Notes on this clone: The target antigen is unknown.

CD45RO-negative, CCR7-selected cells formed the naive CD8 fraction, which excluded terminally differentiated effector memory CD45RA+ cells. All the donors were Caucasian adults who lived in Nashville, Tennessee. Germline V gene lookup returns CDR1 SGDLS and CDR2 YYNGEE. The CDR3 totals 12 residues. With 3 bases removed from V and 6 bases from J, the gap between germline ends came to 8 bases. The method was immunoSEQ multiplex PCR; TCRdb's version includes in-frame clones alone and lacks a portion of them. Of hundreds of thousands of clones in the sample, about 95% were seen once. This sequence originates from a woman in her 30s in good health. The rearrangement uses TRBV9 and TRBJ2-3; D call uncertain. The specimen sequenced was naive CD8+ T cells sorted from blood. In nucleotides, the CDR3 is TGTGCCAGCAGCGCAAGAGGCGATACGCAGTATTTT. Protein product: CASSARGDTQYF.